One TCR beta chain is described in this entry. The antigen it recognizes is unknown. No clone much larger than this one lies a single base away; base qualities are absent. Trimming takes 4 bases off V and 4 bases off J; junction bases not matched to a gene: 3. CDR1 SGHTA and CDR2 FQGNSA are derived from the germline V gene. Inclusive of the bounding cysteine and phenylalanine, the CDR3 is 14 residues long. The entry retains the CDR3 DNA only, 42 bases that are in frame from base 1. Receptor libraries were prepared by multiplex PCR. Instrument used: Illumina HiSeq 4000. iRepertoire HTBI primers and Arm-PCR amplification of CDR3 regions were used to construct TCR beta libraries. PCR products were gel purified before sequencing. As for the original processing: A total of roughly 65 TRBV and under 15 TRBJ segments were identified across samples and were used for gene usage analysis of CDR3 amino acid clonotypes. COPE and FqMerger were used to merge the filtered high-quality paired reads into contigs. Contigs were aligned with BLAST to IMGT TRBV, TRBD and TRBJ reference genes, and CDR3 was defined per IMGT. Clonotypes above 0.1% frequency were classified as highly expanded clones. Shannon entropy served as the measure of repertoire diversity, while the Gini coefficient captured V-J evenness. A clonotype was considered public if more than one individual shared it. The public reads were reprocessed in TCRdb via fastp at Q25 and MiXCR, keeping in-frame beta chains. Entries are consolidated by CDR3 protein sequence, retaining the most common genes and DNA. The V and J calls were not made by the authors but by TCRdb's processing. This sample holds around 470,000 distinct CDR3 sequences; 12% to 15% were observed only once. Approximately 15% of the sample goes to the ten largest clones.

The time point label of this sample denotes: newly diagnosed GD, antithyroid drugs for less than 3 months. For both TCR sequencing and RNA sequencing, RNA was extracted from PBMCs using TRIzol. The diagnosis of Graves' disease followed American Thyroid Association guidelines. Recruitment of patients was carried out at an endocrinology department in Xi'an, China. Each patient gave about 10 milliliters of peripheral blood, collected in an EDTA anticoagulant tube. Ficoll Paque Plus density gradient separation was used to isolate PBMCs, and no further T cell sorting was done. An Agilent 2100 Bioanalyzer and agarose gel were used to check RNA quality, while a NanoDrop 2000 measured RNA concentration. This specimen comes from a study of regulatory T cells in long-lasting Graves disease listed by TCRdb under 2021. About the study as a whole: Patients with newly diagnosed Graves' disease had been on antithyroid drugs for under 3 months. Peripheral blood TCR sequencing and RNA sequencing compared persistent Graves' disease patients with newly diagnosed Graves' disease patients. The study took place in China and was registered as a clinical trial. A total of about 35 samples underwent TCR sequencing: about 13 from persistent and about 20 from newly diagnosed Graves' disease patients. General study outcomes and caveats: The study examined only peripheral blood because the primary lesion, thyroid tissue, could not be accessed. More public clonotypes were shared among persistent patients (under 3,000) than among newly diagnosed patients (966). Sequencing and analysis were limited to the TCR beta chain. Persistent disease showed preferential use of TRBV28, TRBJ1-2 and TRBJ2-5, whereas newly diagnosed disease favored TRBV20-1 and TRBJ2-1. The authors acknowledged the small sample size as a limitation that may reduce accuracy. Compared with newly diagnosed patients, patients with persistent Graves' disease had lower TCR Shannon entropy and fewer highly expanded clones, which suggests clonal expansion.

These same data were also listed under a study on T cells in Graves' hyperthyroidism and ophthalmopathy. As noted in the second study: Graves' hyperthyroidism was defined as stable when no progression to ophthalmopathy occurred over 18 months of follow-up. Hyperthyroidism patients were newly diagnosed, with disease duration under 2 months, and aged 18 to 65 years. The study excluded patients with uncontrolled infections, other autoimmune diseases, pregnancy or lactation. Clinical symptoms, serum thyroxine and TRAb, thyroid ultrasound, and orbital computed tomography formed the basis for the diagnoses. The first round of RT-PCR for the TCR CDR3 was performed with the HTBI primer set and the Qiagen OneStep RT-PCR kit. Most expanded thyroid clonotypes (frequency above 0.001) were also detected in blood, a finding suggesting that blood repertoires may reflect thyroid immune responses. In cross-validation, a model built on a 13 V-J signature told ophthalmopathy apart from stable hyperthyroidism with under 90% sensitivity and approximately 81% specificity, and in testing the same model reached 80%/75%. In validation, the model predicted progression to ophthalmopathy a median of approximately 6.6 months before onset, with approximately 70% sensitivity and about 75% specificity. TCR V-J signatures able to tell the groups apart were searched for in a discovery cohort of 90 to 100 patients, of whom roughly 42 had Graves' ophthalmopathy and 57 had stable Graves' hyperthyroidism. Prospective prediction of ophthalmopathy was tested in an independent validation cohort consisting of roughly 19 hyperthyroidism patients and some 17 patients who later progressed to ophthalmopathy. The 85 to 100 discovery patients were randomly split 7:3 into training and test sets. The study also compared thyroid tissue and blood T-cell repertoires from about 6 Graves' hyperthyroidism patients. Following sampling, methimazole starting at 30 mg daily was given to hyperthyroidism patients, and high-dose intravenous methylprednisolone was given to ophthalmopathy patients. Libraries were constructed in a second round of multiplex PCR, after which size selection and purification were carried out. Libraries were sequenced paired-end with 100 bp reads on an Illumina HiSeq2000. Raw data were processed with SOAPnuke, discarding reads with adapters, uncalled bases, mean Phred below 15, or no exact constant-primer or identifier match. High-quality paired reads were merged using COPE v1.2.5, and each unique nucleotide sequence was defined as a clonotype. MiTCR v1.1 was used to align clonotypes to the IMGT TRBV, TRBD and TRBJ reference segments. Only V-J combinations with frequency above 0.0001, covering about 99% of repertoires, were analysed. A TCS score was defined as the ratio of F50 (clonal expansion) to E x V (chaos), with BLOSUM62-based TCRdist applied between CDR3 peptides within each V-J. Welch's t-statistics and random forest reduced 514 V-J features to 13, which were used in a naive Bayes classifier (R e1071). No statistical method was used to fix the sample size in advance, and group allocation was not hidden from the investigators. The paper describes TCR Vbeta CDR3 sequencing of 135 peripheral blood samples, made up of around 41 ophthalmopathy patients, around 73 hyperthyroidism patients and roughly 17 progressor patients.

The receptor chain draws on TRBV7-2 and TRBJ2-5; 10 middle bases align to TRBD1. Here the sequenced sample was peripheral blood mononuclear cells (PBMCs), taken at new diagnosis, from a patient treated with antithyroid drugs. The origin of this receptor is a woman in her forties or fifties with Graves disease. Donor details come from another sample of the same person, matched by shared clones. The CDR3 in this case is CASSSGQGPETQYF. The bases read TGTGCCAGCAGCTCGGGACAGGGGCCAGAGACCCAGTACTTC.